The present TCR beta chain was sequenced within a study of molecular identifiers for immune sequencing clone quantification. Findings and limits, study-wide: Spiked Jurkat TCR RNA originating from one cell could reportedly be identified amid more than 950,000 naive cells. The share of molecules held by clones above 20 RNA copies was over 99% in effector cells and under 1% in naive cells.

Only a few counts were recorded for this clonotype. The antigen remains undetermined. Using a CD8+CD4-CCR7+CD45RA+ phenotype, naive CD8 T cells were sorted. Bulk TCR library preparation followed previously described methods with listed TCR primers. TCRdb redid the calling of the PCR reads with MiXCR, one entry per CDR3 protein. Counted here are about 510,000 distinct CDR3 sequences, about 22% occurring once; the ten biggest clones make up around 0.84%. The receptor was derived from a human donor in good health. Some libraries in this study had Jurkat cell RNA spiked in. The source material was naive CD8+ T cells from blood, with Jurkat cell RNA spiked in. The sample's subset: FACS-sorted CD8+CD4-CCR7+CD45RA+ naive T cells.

The CDR3 DNA sequence: TGTGCCAGCAGCTTAGCGTCCGCGGGTCTGAACACTGAAGCTTTCTTT. As protein: CASSLASAGLNTEAFF. The chain couples TRBV7-9 to TRBJ1-1; D is unclear. The V end was cut by 0 bases, the J end by 0 bases, with 11 bases between. Germline-derived CDR1 and CDR2 are SEHNR and FQNEAQ (reference sequence). The CDR3 runs 16 residues.